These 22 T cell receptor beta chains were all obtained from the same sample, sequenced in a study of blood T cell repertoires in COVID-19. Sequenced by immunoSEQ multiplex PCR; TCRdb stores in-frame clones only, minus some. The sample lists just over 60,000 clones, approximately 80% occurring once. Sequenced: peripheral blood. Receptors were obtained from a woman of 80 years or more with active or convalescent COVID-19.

The CDR3 spells CASSYEADEKLFF. DNA for the CDR3: TGTGCCAGCAGTTACGAGGCAGACGAAAAACTGTTTTTT. The chain has TRBV6-5 and TRBJ1-4; no definite D call. The CDR3 has 13 residues. The germline V gene encodes CDR1 MNHEY and CDR2 SVGAGI. V lost 2 bases and J lost 8, with 9 bases in between.

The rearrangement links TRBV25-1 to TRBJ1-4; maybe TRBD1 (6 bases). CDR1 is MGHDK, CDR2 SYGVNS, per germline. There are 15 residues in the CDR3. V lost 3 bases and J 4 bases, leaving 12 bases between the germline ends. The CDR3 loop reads CASSDLTGRNEKLFF. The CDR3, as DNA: TGTGCCAGCAGTGACCTGACAGGCCGTAATGAAAAACTGTTTTTT. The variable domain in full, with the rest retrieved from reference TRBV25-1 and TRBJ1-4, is EADIYQTPRYLVIGTGKKITLECSQTMGHDKMYWYQQDPGMELHLIHYSYGVNSTEKGDLSSESTVSRIRTEHFPLTLESARPSHTSQYLCASSDLTGRNEKLFFGSGTQLSVL.

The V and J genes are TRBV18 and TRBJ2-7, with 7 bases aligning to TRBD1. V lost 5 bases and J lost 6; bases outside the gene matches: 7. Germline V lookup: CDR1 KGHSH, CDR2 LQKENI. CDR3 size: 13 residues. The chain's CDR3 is CASSGLRDSEQYF. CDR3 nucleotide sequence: TGTGCCAGCTCAGGCCTTAGGGACAGCGAGCAGTACTTC.

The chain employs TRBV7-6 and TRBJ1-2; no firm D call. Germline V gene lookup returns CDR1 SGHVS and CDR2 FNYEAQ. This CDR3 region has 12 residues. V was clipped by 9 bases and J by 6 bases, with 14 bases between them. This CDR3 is CASSYSGDGYTF. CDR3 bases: TGTGCCAGTTCTTACTCCGGGGATGGCTACACCTTC.

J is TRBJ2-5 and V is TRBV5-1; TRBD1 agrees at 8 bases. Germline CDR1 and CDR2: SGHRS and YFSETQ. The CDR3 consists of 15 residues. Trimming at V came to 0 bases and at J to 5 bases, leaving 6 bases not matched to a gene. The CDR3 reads CASSLGQGSAETQYF. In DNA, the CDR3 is TGCGCCAGCAGCTTGGGACAGGGGTCGGCGGAGACCCAGTACTTC.

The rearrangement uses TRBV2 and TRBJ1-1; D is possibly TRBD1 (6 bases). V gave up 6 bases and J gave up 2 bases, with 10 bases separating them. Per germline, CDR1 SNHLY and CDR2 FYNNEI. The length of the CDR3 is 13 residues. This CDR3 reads CASRTGVNTEAFF. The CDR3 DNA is TGTGCCAGCAGGACAGGAGTAAACACTGAAGCTTTCTTT.

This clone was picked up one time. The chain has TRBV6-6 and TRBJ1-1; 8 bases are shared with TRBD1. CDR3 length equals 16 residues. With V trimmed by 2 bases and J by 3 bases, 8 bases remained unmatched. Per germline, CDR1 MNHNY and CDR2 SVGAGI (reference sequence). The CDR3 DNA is TGTGCCAGCAGTTACCCGGTTCAGGGGGCGGACACTGAAGCTTTCTTT. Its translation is CASSYPVQGADTEAFF.

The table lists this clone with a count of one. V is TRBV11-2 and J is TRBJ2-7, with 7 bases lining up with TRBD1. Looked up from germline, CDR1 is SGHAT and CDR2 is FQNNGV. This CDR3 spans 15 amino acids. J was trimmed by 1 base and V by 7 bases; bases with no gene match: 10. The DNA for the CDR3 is TGTGCCAGCACCCTAAGGAACAGGGGATCCTACGAGCAGTACTTC. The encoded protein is CASTLRNRGSYEQYF.

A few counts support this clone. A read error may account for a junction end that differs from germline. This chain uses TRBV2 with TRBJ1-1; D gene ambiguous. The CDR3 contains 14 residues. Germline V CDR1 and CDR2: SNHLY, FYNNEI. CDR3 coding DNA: TGTGCCAGCAGGGAAGGAAGATCCGGAGTTGAAGCTTTCTTT. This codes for CASREGRSGVEAFF.

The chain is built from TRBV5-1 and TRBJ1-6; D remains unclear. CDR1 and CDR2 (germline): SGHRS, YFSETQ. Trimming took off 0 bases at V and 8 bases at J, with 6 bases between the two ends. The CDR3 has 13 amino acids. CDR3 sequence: CASSLDSDSPLHF. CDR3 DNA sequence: TGCGCCAGCAGCTTGGACAGTGATTCACCCCTCCACTTT.

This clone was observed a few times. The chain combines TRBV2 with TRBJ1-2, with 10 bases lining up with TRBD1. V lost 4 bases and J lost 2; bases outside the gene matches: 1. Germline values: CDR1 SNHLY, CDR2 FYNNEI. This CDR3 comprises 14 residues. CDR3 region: CASSGTGGNYGYTF. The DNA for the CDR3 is TGTGCCAGCAGTGGGACAGGGGGAAACTATGGCTACACCTTC.

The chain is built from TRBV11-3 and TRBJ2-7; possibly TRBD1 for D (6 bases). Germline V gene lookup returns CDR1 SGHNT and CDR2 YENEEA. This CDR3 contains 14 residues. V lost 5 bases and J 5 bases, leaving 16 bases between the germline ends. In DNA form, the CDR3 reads TGTGCCAGCAGCAAAGATGGGGGCCCCCACGAGCAGTACTTC. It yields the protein CASSKDGGPHEQYF.

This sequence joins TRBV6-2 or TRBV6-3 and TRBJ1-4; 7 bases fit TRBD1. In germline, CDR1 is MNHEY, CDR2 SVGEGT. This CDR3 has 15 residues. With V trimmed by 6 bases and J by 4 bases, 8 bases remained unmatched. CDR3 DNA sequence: TGTGCCAGCAGCTCCCGGGACAGTCTTAATGAAAAACTGTTTTTT. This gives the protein CASSSRDSLNEKLFF.

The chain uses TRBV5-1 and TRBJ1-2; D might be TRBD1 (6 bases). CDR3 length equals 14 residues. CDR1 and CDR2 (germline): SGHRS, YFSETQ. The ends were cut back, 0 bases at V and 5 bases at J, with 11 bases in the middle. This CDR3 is CASSLEGQSYGYTF. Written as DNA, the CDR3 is TGCGCCAGCAGCTTGGAAGGACAGTCTTATGGCTACACCTTC.

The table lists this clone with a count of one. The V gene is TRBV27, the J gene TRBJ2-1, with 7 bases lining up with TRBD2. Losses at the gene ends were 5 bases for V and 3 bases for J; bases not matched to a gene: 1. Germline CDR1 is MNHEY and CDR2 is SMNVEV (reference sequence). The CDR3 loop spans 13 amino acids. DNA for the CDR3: TGTGCCAGCAGTCGGGGGGTCTACAATGAGCAGTTCTTC. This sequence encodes CASSRGVYNEQFF.

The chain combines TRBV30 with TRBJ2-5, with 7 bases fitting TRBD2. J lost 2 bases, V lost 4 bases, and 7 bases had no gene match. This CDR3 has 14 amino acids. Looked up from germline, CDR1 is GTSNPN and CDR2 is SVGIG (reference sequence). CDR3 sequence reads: CAWTGGGLQETQYF. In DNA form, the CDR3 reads TGTGCCTGGACTGGGGGGGGGTTGCAAGAGACCCAGTACTTC.

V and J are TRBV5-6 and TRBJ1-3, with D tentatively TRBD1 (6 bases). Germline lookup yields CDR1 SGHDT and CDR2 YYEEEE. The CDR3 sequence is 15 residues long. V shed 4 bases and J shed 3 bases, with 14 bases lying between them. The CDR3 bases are TGTGCCAGCAGCCGAATTTCAGGGGTTGGAAACACCATATATTTT. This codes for CASSRISGVGNTIYF.

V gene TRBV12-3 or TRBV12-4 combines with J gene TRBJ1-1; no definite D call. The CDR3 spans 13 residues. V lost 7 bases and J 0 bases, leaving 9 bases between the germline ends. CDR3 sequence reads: CASTYDMNTEAFF. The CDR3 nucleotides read TGTGCCAGCACCTACGATATGAACACTGAAGCTTTCTTT.

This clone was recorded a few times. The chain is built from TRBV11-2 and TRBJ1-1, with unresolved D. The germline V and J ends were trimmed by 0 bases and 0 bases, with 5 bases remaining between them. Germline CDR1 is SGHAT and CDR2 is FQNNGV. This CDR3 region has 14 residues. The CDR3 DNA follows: TGTGCCAGCAGCTTAGATATAATGAACACTGAAGCTTTCTTT. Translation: CASSLDIMNTEAFF.

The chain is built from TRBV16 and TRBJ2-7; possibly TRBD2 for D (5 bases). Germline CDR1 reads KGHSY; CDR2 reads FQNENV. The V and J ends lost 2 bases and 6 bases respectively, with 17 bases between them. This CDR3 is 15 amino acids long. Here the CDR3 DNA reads TGTGCCAGCAGCCAAGCTGCGACACCAGCGGCCGAGCAGTACTTC. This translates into CASSQAATPAAEQYF.

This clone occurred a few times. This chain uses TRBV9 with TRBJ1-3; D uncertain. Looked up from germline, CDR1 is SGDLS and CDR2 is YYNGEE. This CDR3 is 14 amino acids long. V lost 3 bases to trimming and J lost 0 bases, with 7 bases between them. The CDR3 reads CASSATNSGNTIYF. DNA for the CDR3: TGTGCCAGCAGCGCGACAAACTCTGGAAACACCATATATTTT.

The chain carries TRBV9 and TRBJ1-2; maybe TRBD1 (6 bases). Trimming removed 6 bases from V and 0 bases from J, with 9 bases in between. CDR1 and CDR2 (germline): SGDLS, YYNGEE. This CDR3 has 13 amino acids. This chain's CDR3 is CASKGGANYGYTF. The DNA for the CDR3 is TGTGCCAGCAAAGGGGGAGCTAACTATGGCTACACCTTC. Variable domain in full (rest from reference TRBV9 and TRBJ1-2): DSGVTQTPKHLITATGQRVTLRCSPRSGDLSVYWYQQSLDQGLQFLIQYYNGEERAKGNILERFSAQQFPDLHSELNLSSLELGDSALYFCASKGGANYGYTFGSGTRLTVV.